Below, 7 T cell receptor beta chains from the same sample are listed, as sequenced in a study of blood T cell repertoires in COVID-19. Measured with immunoSEQ multiplex PCR; TCRdb has only the in-frame clones, and not every one. The sample includes 250,000 to 300,000 clones, 65% to 90% of them seen just once. What was sequenced was peripheral blood. All receptors derive from a woman aged 55-75 years with active or convalescent COVID-19.

This clone was seen only a few times. This rearrangement joins TRBV5-5 to TRBJ2-1, with 7 bases fitting TRBD1. The junction had 8 bases not matched to a gene; V was cut back by 4 bases and J by 7 bases. Per the germline V gene, CDR1 is SGHKS and CDR2 is YYEKEE (reference sequence). This CDR3 spans 14 amino acids. CDR3 nucleotides: TGTGCCAGCAGCCCCCGACAGGGTTGGAATGAGCAGTTCTTC. It encodes CASSPRQGWNEQFF. The full variable domain, rest sourced from reference TRBV5-5 and TRBJ2-1, is DAGVTQSPTHLIKTRGQQVTLRCSPISGHKSVSWYQQVLGQGPQFIFQYYEKEERGRGNFPDRFSARQFPNYSSELNVNALLLGDSALYLCASSPRQGWNEQFFGPGTRLTVL.

The rearrangement links TRBV6-1 to TRBJ1-2; D remains ambiguous. CDR3 size: 12 residues. Trimming removed 3 bases from V and 4 bases from J, with 6 bases in between. CDR1 and CDR2 from the germline V gene are MNHNS and SASEGT. As DNA, the CDR3 is TGTGCCAGCAGTGATAATTCCTATGGCTACACCTTC. Its protein product is CASSDNSYGYTF.

The chain carries TRBV11-3 and TRBJ2-1, with 10 bases fitting TRBD2. The ends lost 0 bases at V and 12 bases at J; junction bases unmatched: 11. Looked up from germline, CDR1 is SGHNT and CDR2 is YENEEA. The CDR3 consists of 16 residues. The CDR3 coding sequence is TGTGCCAGCAGCTTAGATGGCCCTAGCGGGGGAGGGGGGCAGTTCTTC. Its protein is CASSLDGPSGGGGQFF.

The chain links TRBV7-2 to TRBJ2-7; 10 bases fit TRBD2. This CDR3 comprises 15 residues. The germline CDR1 and CDR2 sequences are SGHTA and FQGNSA. The junction had 5 bases not matched to a gene; V was cut back by 0 bases and J by 6 bases. The CDR3 sequence is CASSLAGTSVVEQYF. DNA of the CDR3: TGTGCCAGCAGCTTAGCCGGGACTAGCGTGGTCGAGCAGTACTTC.

A single count supports this clone. The CDR3: CASSGGTGYEQYF. The CDR3 DNA sequence: TGTGCCAGCAGCGGCGGGACCGGTTACGAGCAGTACTTC. The chain recombines TRBV7-6 with TRBJ2-7; possibly TRBD2 for D (6 bases). The V and J ends lost 5 bases and 4 bases respectively, with 12 bases between them. CDR3 length: 13 residues. The V gene's germline CDR1 is SGHVS and CDR2 FNYEAQ.

This clone was seen a few times. The rearrangement links TRBV19 to TRBJ1-2, with TRBD1 identical over 9 bases. The germline V gene has CDR1 LNHDA and CDR2 SQIVND (reference sequence). The junction had 9 bases not matched to a gene; V was cut back by 1 base and J by 12 bases. CDR3 length equals 14 residues. CDR3 residues: CASSIAPQTGGNTF. The DNA of the CDR3 is TGTGCCAGTAGTATAGCCCCCCAGACAGGGGGGAACACCTTC.

This chain uses TRBV6-2 or TRBV6-3 with TRBJ2-1; 9 bases agree with TRBD2. Germline CDR1 and CDR2: MNHEY and SVGEGT. Germline trimming cut 4 bases from V and 8 bases from J; bases unmatched to any gene: 9. CDR3 length: 15 amino acids. The CDR3 reads CASSSTRTSDYEQFF. The CDR3 nucleotides read TGTGCCAGCAGTTCAACCCGGACTAGCGACTATGAGCAGTTCTTC.